This T cell receptor beta chain was captured by sequencing in a study of T cells in pancreatic ductal adenocarcinoma. Study outcomes and limitations: Blood had more productive templates and 8 to 9.5-fold more unique clonotypes than tumor.

The selected patients with pancreatic ductal adenocarcinoma had surgery but no neoadjuvant therapy. Sequencing used immunoSEQ multiplex PCR; TCRdb keeps in-frame clones, though not all of them. The sample has 30,000 or so clones, roughly 92% seen once. As for this clone: What it binds is unknown.

Germline CDR1 is SEHNR and CDR2 is FQNEAQ (reference sequence). Trimming cost V 1 base and J 2 bases, with 10 bases left between them. This CDR3 has 15 amino acids. The specimen was PBMCs. The receptor was derived from a human donor with pancreatic ductal adenocarcinoma. The chain combines TRBV7-9 with TRBJ2-3; possibly TRBD2 for D (6 bases). The DNA for the CDR3 is TGTGCCAGCAGCTTAGACGGGAGCCCCACAGATACGCAGTATTTT. Amino acid sequence: CASSLDGSPTDTQYF.